This T cell receptor (beta chain) derives from a study of T cells in Graves' hyperthyroidism and ophthalmopathy. Study overall: At initial diagnosis, before any treatment had begun, peripheral blood was obtained.

The TCR beta CDR3 regions underwent amplification using RNA transcripts as the source. TCR CDR3 underwent first-round RT-PCR with the HTBI primer set. TCRdb redid the calling of the multiplex PCR reads with MiXCR, one entry per CDR3 protein. The table records around 300,000 distinct CDR3 sequences, 13% of them present only once. The V gene lost 6 bases and the J gene lost 0 bases, with 6 bases spanning the gap. The CDR3 totals 13 residues. Germline V gives CDR1 LNHDA, CDR2 SQIVND (reference sequence). This clonotype was detected a few times. Patients aged 18 to 65 had newly diagnosed hyperthyroidism that had lasted under 2 months. Each diagnosis drew on symptoms, thyroxine, TRAb, thyroid ultrasound and orbital computed tomography findings. Ahead of any ophthalmopathy symptoms, the blood sample was obtained at the first diagnosis of hyperthyroidism.

Sequences were obtained from blood. This chain uses TRBV19 with TRBJ2-1; D is unclear. The clonotype was recovered from a woman in her 30s with Graves' hyperthyroidism that later progressed to Graves' ophthalmopathy. The CDR3 loop is CASRGASYNEQFF. The CDR3 nucleotides read TGTGCCAGTAGAGGTGCCTCCTACAATGAGCAGTTCTTC.